The present T cell receptor (beta chain) was sequenced within a study of cytomegalovirus exposure and HLA in healthy donors. A remark on this clone: Antigen: not known.

Study conclusions and caveats: Earlier results showed most TCR beta V segments being productive about 87% or about 30% of the time.

With 60 Vbeta and 13 Jbeta primers, the PCR was carried out. Some clones are missing from TCRdb's copy, which holds only in-frame ones; the method was immunoSEQ multiplex PCR. The data show approximately 73,000 clones, with roughly 80% seen just once and roughly 22% held by the top ten. The receptor was derived from a woman aged 35 to 49 in good health and CMV-seropositive. The sample consisted of PBMCs.

CDR3 sequence (DNA): TGCGCCAGCAGCAGCCAGGGGAAGGCAGATACGCAGTATTTT. Translating gives CASSSQGKADTQYF. This rearrangement joins TRBV5-1 to TRBJ2-3, with D possibly being TRBD1 (6 bases). Germline CDR1 SGHRS, CDR2 YFSETQ. V was shortened by 4 bases and J by 4 bases, with 13 bases between the two germline ends. The CDR3 is made up of 14 amino acids. The complete variable domain, with remaining parts taken from reference TRBV5-1 and TRBJ2-3, reads KAGVTQTPRYLIKTRGQQVTLSCSPISGHRSVSWYQQTPGQGLQFLFEYFSETQRNKGNFPGRFSGRQFSNSRSEMNVSTLELGDSALYLCASSSQGKADTQYFGPGTRLTVL.